This TCR beta chain was profiled in a study of early T cells in non-severe SARS-CoV-2 infection. The TCR library protocol attached unique molecular identifiers to the individual cDNA molecules. Via MiXCR, TCRdb re-called the 5' RACE reads, giving one row per CDR3 protein. Counted here are 10,000 to 13,000 distinct CDR3 sequences, roughly 4.4% occurring once; the ten biggest clones make up about 10%. This clonotype was observed a handful of times. At one end the junction does not follow the germline gene, possibly because of a read error. The CDR3 totals 13 residues. CDR1 DFQATT and CDR2 SNEGSKA come from the germline V gene (reference sequence).

Sequencing was done on a sample of whole blood. The receptor was isolated from an adult who was a healthcare worker with PCR-confirmed SARS-CoV-2 infection or an uninfected control (not recorded which). The chain employs TRBV20-1 and TRBJ1-2; D is uncertain. CDR3 in DNA: TGCAGTGCCAGAGGTGTGCCATGGGATGGCTACACCTTC. Translating it yields CSARGVPWDGYTF.